Included here is one TCR beta chain sequence, with context. The data stem from a study of siplizumab effects on memory and regulatory T cells. V lost 8 bases, J lost 4 bases, and 6 bases lay in between. The CDR3 spans 10 residues. Germline V gene sequence: CDR1 SNHLY, CDR2 FYNNEI. This table comes from immunoSEQ multiplex PCR, and its TCRdb copy is limited to in-frame clones, with some not included. Seen here are about 48,000 clones, roughly 84% observed once, and the top ten hold under 0.35%. The rearrangement uses TRBV2 and TRBJ2-7; D uncertain. Sequenced sample: naive CD8+ T cells sorted from blood. This clonotype originated in a human donor in good health. For the CDR3, the DNA is TGTGCCAGCGGTATATACGAGCAGTACTTC. Its protein product is CASGIYEQYF.